This TCR beta chain was captured by sequencing in a study of T cell clonality in common variable immunodeficiency. For at least one year, all CVID subjects received replacement immunoglobulin. Blood came from CVID subjects not ill and not taking immunomodulatory or immunosuppressive medication. Each donor provided 5 to 8 ml of heparinized whole blood. Broader study findings: Repertoire-complication correlations in CVID were limited by patient heterogeneity. In common variable immunodeficiency, TCR beta chains reportedly carried fewer deletions and N-nucleotide insertions.

This clone was recorded many times. Its antigen is as yet unknown. TCRdb's table, derived via immunoSEQ multiplex PCR, lists solely in-frame clones and lacks some. The sample shows approximately 30,000 clones, none of them appearing just once. Material: peripheral blood mononuclear cells. This receptor was obtained from a human donor with common variable immunodeficiency.

The sequenced CDR3 bases are TGTGCCTGGAGAGCCACAGGGATTTTCTCTGGC. Translation: CAWRATGIFSG. The CDR3 in its entirety is CAWRATGIFSGYTF. The chain uses TRBV30 and TRBJ1-2, with D possibly TRBD1 on 6 matching bases. The CDR3 is cut off 3 residues early in the read; its end comes from the germline J gene. V was clipped by 3 bases and J by 7 bases, with 18 bases between them. The CDR3 is made up of 14 amino acids. The V gene's germline CDR1 is GTSNPN and CDR2 SVGIG (reference sequence).